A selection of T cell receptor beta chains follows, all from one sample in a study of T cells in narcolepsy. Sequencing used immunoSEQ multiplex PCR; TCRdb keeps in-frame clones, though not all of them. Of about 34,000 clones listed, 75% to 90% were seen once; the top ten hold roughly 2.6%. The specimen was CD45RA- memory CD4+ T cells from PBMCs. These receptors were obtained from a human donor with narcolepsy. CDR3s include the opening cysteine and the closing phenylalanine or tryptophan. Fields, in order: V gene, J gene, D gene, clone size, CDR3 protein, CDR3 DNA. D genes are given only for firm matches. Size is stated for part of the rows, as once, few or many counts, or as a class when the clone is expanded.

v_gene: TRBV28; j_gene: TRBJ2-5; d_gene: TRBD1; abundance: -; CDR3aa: CASSTLGTGDQETQYF; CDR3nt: TGTGCCAGCAGTACCCTCGGGACAGGGGACCAAGAGACCCAGTACTTC
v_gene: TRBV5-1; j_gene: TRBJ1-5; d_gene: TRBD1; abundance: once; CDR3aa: CASSLTGAENQPQHF; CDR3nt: TGCGCCAGCAGTCTTACAGGGGCGGAAAATCAGCCCCAGCATTTT
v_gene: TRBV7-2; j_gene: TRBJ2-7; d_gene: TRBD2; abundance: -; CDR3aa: CASSVRGEGYEQYF; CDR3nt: TGTGCCAGCAGCGTGCGGGGGGAAGGCTACGAGCAGTACTTC
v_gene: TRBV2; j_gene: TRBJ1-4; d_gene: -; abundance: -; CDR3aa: CASRPGPWGEKLFF; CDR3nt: TGTGCCAGCAGACCGGGACCCTGGGGTGAAAAACTGTTTTTT
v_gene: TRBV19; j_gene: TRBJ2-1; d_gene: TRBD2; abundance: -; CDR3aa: CASSIWAGTSGGVMEQFF; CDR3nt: TGTGCCAGTAGTATATGGGCAGGGACTAGCGGGGGGGTCATGGAGCAGTTCTTC
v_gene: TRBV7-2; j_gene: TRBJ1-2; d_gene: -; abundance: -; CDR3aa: CASSLLGSYGYTF; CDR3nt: TGTGCCAGCAGCTTACTGGGGAGCTATGGCTACACCTTC
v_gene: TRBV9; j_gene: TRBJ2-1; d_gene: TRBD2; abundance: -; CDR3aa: CASSVDGSSGRVYEQFF; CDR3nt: TGTGCCAGCAGCGTAGACGGATCTAGCGGGAGGGTCTATGAGCAGTTCTTC
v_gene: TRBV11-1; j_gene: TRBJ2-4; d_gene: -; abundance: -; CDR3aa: CASSFAGLKNIQYF; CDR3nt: TGTGCCAGCAGCTTCGCAGGGTTAAAAAACATTCAGTACTTC
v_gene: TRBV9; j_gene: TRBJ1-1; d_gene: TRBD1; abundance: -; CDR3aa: CASQGDTYTEAFF; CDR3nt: TGTGCCAGCCAGGGGGACACCTACACTGAAGCTTTCTTT
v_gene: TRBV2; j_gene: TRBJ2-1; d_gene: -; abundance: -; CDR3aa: CASSERDTRYNEQFF; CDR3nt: TGTGCCAGCAGTGAAAGGGACACCCGCTACAATGAGCAGTTCTTC
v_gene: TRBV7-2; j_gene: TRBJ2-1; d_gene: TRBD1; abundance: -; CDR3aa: CASSFGQGHGNEQFF; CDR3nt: TGTGCCAGCAGCTTCGGACAGGGACACGGCAATGAGCAGTTCTTC
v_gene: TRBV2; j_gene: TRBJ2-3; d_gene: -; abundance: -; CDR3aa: CASTAQDTQYF; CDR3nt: TGTGCCAGCACAGCCCAAGATACGCAGTATTTT
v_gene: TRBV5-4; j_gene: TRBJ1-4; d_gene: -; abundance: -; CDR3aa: CASSLAGGPNEKLFF; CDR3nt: TGTGCCAGCAGCTTGGCTGGGGGGCCTAATGAAAAACTGTTTTTT
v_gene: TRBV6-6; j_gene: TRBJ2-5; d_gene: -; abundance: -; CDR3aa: CASSTDYTPGTQYF; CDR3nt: TGTGCCAGCAGCACGGACTACACCCCAGGGACCCAGTACTTC
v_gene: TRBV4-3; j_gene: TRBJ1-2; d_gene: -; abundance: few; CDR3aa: CASSQGGTPAGYTF; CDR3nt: TGCGCCAGCAGCCAAGGAGGTACGCCGGCTGGCTACACCTTC
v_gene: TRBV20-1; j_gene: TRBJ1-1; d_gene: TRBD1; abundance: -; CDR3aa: CSANRDREAFF; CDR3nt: TGCAGTGCTAATCGGGACAGGGAAGCTTTCTTT
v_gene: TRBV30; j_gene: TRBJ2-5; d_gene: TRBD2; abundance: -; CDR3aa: CAWSRGTSGRAGETQYF; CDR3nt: TGTGCCTGGAGTAGGGGGACTAGCGGGAGGGCCGGGGAGACCCAGTACTTC
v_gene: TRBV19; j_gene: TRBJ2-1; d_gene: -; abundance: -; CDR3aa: CASSIEVGEQFF; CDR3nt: TGTGCCAGTAGTATAGAAGTTGGTGAGCAGTTCTTC
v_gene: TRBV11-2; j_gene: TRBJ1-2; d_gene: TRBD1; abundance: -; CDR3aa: CASSLEQGAVGGYTF; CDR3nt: TGTGCCAGCAGTCTTGAACAGGGGGCGGTTGGTGGCTACACCTTC
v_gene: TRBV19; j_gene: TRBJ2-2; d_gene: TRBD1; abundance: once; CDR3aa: CASKVMTGQGNTGELFF; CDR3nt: TGTGCCAGCAAGGTCATGACGGGACAGGGGAACACCGGGGAGCTGTTTTTT
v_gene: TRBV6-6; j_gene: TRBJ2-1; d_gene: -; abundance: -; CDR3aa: CASSYVRGNNEQFF; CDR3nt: TGTGCCAGCAGTTATGTTAGGGGGAACAATGAGCAGTTCTTC
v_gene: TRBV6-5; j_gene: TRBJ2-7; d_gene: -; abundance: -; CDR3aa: CASSYSHGYEQYF; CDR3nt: TGTGCCAGCAGCTACTCGCACGGCTACGAGCAGTACTTC
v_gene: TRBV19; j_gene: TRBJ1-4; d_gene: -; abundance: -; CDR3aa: CASSIDWASRVFF; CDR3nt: TGTGCCAGTAGTATAGATTGGGCCTCGAGGGTGTTTTTT
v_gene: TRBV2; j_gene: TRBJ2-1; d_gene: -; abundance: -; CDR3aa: CASSEQGFVVNEQFF; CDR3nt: TGTGCCAGCAGTGAACAGGGGTTTGTCGTCAATGAGCAGTTCTTC
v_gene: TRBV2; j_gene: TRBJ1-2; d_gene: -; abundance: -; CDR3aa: CASRDEVYGYTF; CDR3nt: TGTGCCAGCAGGGACGAGGTCTATGGCTACACCTTC
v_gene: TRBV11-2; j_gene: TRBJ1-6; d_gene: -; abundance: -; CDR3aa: CASSLDHSPLHF; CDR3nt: TGTGCCAGCAGCTTAGACCATTCACCCCTCCACTTT
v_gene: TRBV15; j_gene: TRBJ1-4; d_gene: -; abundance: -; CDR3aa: CATSSFRGEKLFF; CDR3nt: TGTGCCACCAGCAGTTTCCGGGGGGAAAAACTGTTTTTT
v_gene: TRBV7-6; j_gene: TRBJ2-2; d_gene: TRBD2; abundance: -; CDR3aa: CASSRSGREDTGELFF; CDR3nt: TGTGCCAGCAGTCGTAGCGGGAGGGAGGACACCGGGGAGCTGTTTTTT
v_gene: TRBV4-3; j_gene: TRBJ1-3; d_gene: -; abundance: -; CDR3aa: CASSQELGNYGNTIYF; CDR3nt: TGCGCCAGCAGCCAAGAATTGGGGAACTATGGAAACACCATATATTTT